This T cell receptor beta chain was captured by sequencing in a study of T cell responses to AZD1222 COVID-19 vaccine. Profiling relied on immunoSEQ multiplex PCR, and the TCRdb table lists in-frame clones only, not all of them. The data contain 66,000 or so clones, 60% to 85% of them singletons. The V and J ends lost 2 bases and 5 bases respectively, with 12 bases between them. From germline, CDR1 is GTSNPN and CDR2 SVGIG (reference sequence). The CDR3 runs to 13 residues. On this clone: The antigen remains undetermined.

The study, taken as a whole, reports: Samples come after the peak T cell response, not at day 14. Among the donors, most were white British and more were female, and clonal diversity was possibly underestimated. Spike regions recognized by vaccine-associated CD4 TCRs spanned the protein, led by 160-218 and 743-854.

The source is an adult in good health. Specimen: peripheral blood, collected on day 0 of MenACWY control vaccination. The rearrangement uses TRBV30 and TRBJ1-2, with D maybe TRBD1 (5 bases). In nucleotides, the CDR3 is TGTGCCTGGAGTCGGGACGGGGCTTATGGCTACACCTTC. Its translation is CAWSRDGAYGYTF.